The 23 T cell receptor beta chains reported below all come from one sample, sequenced in a study of cytomegalovirus exposure and HLA in healthy donors. TCRdb's copy holds only in-frame clones and misses some; the assay was immunoSEQ multiplex PCR. The sample holds around 150,000 clones, roughly four fifths seen once. The specimen sequenced was PBMCs. The origin of the receptors is a young man in good health and CMV-seropositive.

CDR3 nucleotides: TGTGCCAGCAGTTTAGGCGGGACGGTCTACAATGAGCAGTTCTTC. This codes for CASSLGGTVYNEQFF. J is TRBJ2-1 and V is TRBV27; perhaps TRBD2 as D (6 bases). The germline V gene encodes CDR1 MNHEY and CDR2 SMNVEV (reference sequence). The V end was cut by 2 bases, the J end by 3 bases, with 11 bases between. The CDR3 extends over 15 amino acids.

This clone was seen a few times. The chain recombines TRBV30 with TRBJ1-2; D unresolved. CDR1 is GTSNPN and CDR2 is SVGIG in the germline V gene (reference sequence). The CDR3 runs 12 residues. V was clipped by 1 base and J by 8 bases, with 11 bases between them. The CDR3 nucleotides read TGTGCCTGGAGTGAGAAGGGCGGGGGCTACACCTTC. This gives the protein CAWSEKGGGYTF.

The rearrangement uses TRBV15 and TRBJ2-7; D possibly corresponds to TRBD1 (5 bases). Germline values: CDR1 LNHNV, CDR2 YYDKDF (reference sequence). This CDR3 comprises 14 residues. Trimming took off 1 base at V and 5 bases at J, with 12 bases between the two ends. The chain's CDR3 is CATSRVQGRNEQYF. CDR3 bases: TGTGCCACCAGCAGAGTGCAGGGTAGGAACGAGCAGTACTTC.

V usage is TRBV18 and J usage is TRBJ2-3, with D perhaps TRBD2 (5 bases). Trimming cost V 6 bases and J 1 base, with 11 bases left between them. Germline V CDR1 and CDR2: KGHSH, LQKENI. This CDR3 region has 14 residues. CDR3 nucleotides: TGTGCCAGCTCTCGCACTAGTCGCACAGATACGCAGTATTTT. Protein sequence: CASSRTSRTDTQYF.

V and J are TRBV6-5 and TRBJ2-7; 8 nucleotides match TRBD2. This CDR3 contains 15 residues. Trimming cost V 2 bases and J 1 base; bases outside gene matches: 4. Germline CDR1 is MNHEY and CDR2 is SVGAGI. The CDR3 here is CASSYGAGGSYEQYF. CDR3 in DNA: TGTGCCAGCAGTTACGGGGCGGGAGGTTCCTACGAGCAGTACTTC.

J is TRBJ1-2 and V is TRBV4-2; 8 bases match TRBD1. Trimming cost V 0 bases and J 1 base; bases outside gene matches: 7. This CDR3 comprises 17 residues. Germline values: CDR1 LGHNA, CDR2 YNFKEQ. CDR3 nucleotides: TGTGCCAGCAGCCAAGATCCAGGACAGGGATTTAACTATGGCTACACCTTC. Translation gives CASSQDPGQGFNYGYTF.

The chain joins TRBV5-4 to TRBJ2-5, with 8 bases fitting TRBD2. The germline V gene encodes CDR1 SGHNT and CDR2 YYREEE (reference sequence). The J segment lost 5 bases and the V segment lost 5 bases, leaving 11 bases of the junction unmatched. CDR3 length equals 15 residues. DNA of the CDR3: TGTGCCAGCAGACTCAGCGGGAGTCCTATGGAGACCCAGTACTTC. This codes for CASRLSGSPMETQYF. Variable domain in full (rest from reference TRBV5-4 and TRBJ2-5): ETGVTQSPTHLIKTRGQQVTLRCSSQSGHNTVSWYQQALGQGPQFIFQYYREEENGRGNFPPRFSGLQFPNYSSELNVNALELDDSALYLCASRLSGSPMETQYFGPGTRLLVL.

This chain links TRBV7-9 with TRBJ1-1, with 9 bases matching TRBD1. The ends lost 0 bases at V and 5 bases at J; junction bases unmatched: 4. CDR3 size: 15 residues. In germline, CDR1 is SEHNR, CDR2 FQNEAQ (reference sequence). CDR3 bases: TGTGCCAGCAGCTTAGCGGACAGGGGATTGACTGAAGCTTTCTTT. It is translated as CASSLADRGLTEAFF.

The rearrangement uses TRBV15 and TRBJ1-2; D is possibly TRBD1 (6 bases). Germline CDR1 LNHNV, CDR2 YYDKDF (reference sequence). The CDR3 loop spans 17 amino acids. V was cut by 1 base and J by 1 base, with 16 bases left in between. In DNA form, the CDR3 reads TGTGCCACCAGCAGAGGGATGAGGGAGGGGGTTAACTATGGCTACACCTTC. Its translation: CATSRGMREGVNYGYTF. The whole variable domain, filled in from reference TRBV15 and TRBJ1-2, reads DAMVIQNPRYQVTQFGKPVTLSCSQTLNHNVMYWYQQKSSQAPKLLFHYYDKDFNNEADTPDNFQSRRPNTSFCFLDIRSPGLGDTAMYLCATSRGMREGVNYGYTFGSGTRLTVV.

This clone was counted a few times. This chain's CDR3 is CASKPGLAGDEQYF. Here the CDR3 DNA reads TGTGCCAGCAAACCGGGACTAGCGGGAGACGAGCAGTACTTC. The chain has TRBV6-5 and TRBJ2-7, with 14 bases that match TRBD2. V was pared by 7 bases and J by 5 bases, with 4 bases of the junction left unmatched. Germline assignment: CDR1 MNHEY and CDR2 SVGAGI. This CDR3 has 14 amino acids.

To note about this clone: Other DNA variants within this sample encode the same CDR3. The rearrangement uses TRBV2 and TRBJ2-7; TRBD1 is a possible D gene (5 bases). V lost 5 bases and J lost 0, with 8 bases in between. The CDR3 is 13 amino acids. Germline CDR1 SNHLY, CDR2 FYNNEI. CDR3 loop: CASSPDSSYEQYF. CDR3 bases: TGTGCCAGCAGTCCCGACAGCTCCTACGAGCAGTACTTC.

V usage is TRBV7-3 and J usage is TRBJ2-3; D gene uncertain. CDR3 length equals 13 residues. The ends were cut back, 5 bases at V and 4 bases at J, with 10 bases in the middle. Germline values: CDR1 SGHTA, CDR2 FQGTGA. CDR3 in DNA: TGTGCCAGCAGCCCGTATTTGTCAGATACGCAGTATTTT. This encodes CASSPYLSDTQYF.

The chain is built from TRBV7-8 and TRBJ2-7; 7 bases are shared with TRBD2. Per germline, CDR1 SGHVS and CDR2 FQNEAQ. The CDR3 spans 14 residues. V dropped 0 bases and J dropped 5; count of bases not matched to a gene: 4. The CDR3 DNA sequence: TGTGCCAGCAGCTTAGCGGGAGGGCCACACGAGCAGTACTTC. It encodes CASSLAGGPHEQYF. The variable domain in full, completed from reference TRBV7-8 and TRBJ2-7, reads GAGVSQSPRYKVAKRGQDVALRCDPISGHVSLFWYQQALGQGPEFLTYFQNEAQLDKSGLPSDRFFAERPEGSVSTLKIQRTQQEDSAVYLCASSLAGGPHEQYFGPGTRLTVT.

This clone was found a few times. The V gene is TRBV12-5, the J gene TRBJ2-1; perhaps TRBD2 as D (6 bases). Trimming removed 7 bases from V and 7 bases from J, with 17 bases in between. The germline V gene has CDR1 LGHNT and CDR2 FRNRAP. CDR3 size: 14 residues. The CDR3 nucleotides read TGTGCTAGTGCCCTGCGGGAATCGGGAAATGAGCAGTTCTTC. Its translation is CASALRESGNEQFF.

This chain's CDR3 is CASSIEGTARGYGYTF. CDR3 coding DNA: TGTGCCAGTAGTATAGAGGGGACAGCCAGGGGCTATGGCTACACCTTC. V is TRBV19 and J is TRBJ1-2; 7 bases agree with TRBD1. CDR3 length: 16 amino acids. V was clipped by 0 bases and J by 4 bases; unmatched bases: 8. The V gene's germline CDR1 is LNHDA and CDR2 SQIVND (reference sequence).

The CDR3 DNA follows: TGTGCCAGCAGGGGGGGACTAGCGGGGGAACCGCAGTTCTTC. Its translation is CASRGGLAGEPQFF. The chain couples TRBV6-5 to TRBJ2-1, with 14 bases aligning to TRBD2. CDR3 length: 14 amino acids. Germline assignment: CDR1 MNHEY and CDR2 SVGAGI. V lost 6 bases to trimming and J lost 12 bases; unmatched junction nucleotides: 7.

About this clone: The sample carries other DNA sequences with the same CDR3. This chain uses TRBV18 with TRBJ2-7, with 8 bases matching TRBD1. The CDR3 has 14 residues. Germline V CDR1 and CDR2: KGHSH, LQKENI. Trimming at V came to 3 bases and at J to 3 bases, leaving 4 bases not matched to a gene. CDR3 protein: CASSPAGQGYEQYF. The CDR3 nucleotides read TGTGCCAGCTCACCGGCTGGACAGGGCTACGAGCAGTACTTC.

This clone was recorded once. CDR3 sequence reads: CASSGGGDGYTF. DNA for the CDR3: TGTGCCAGCAGCGGGGGGGGAGATGGCTACACCTTC. The chain has TRBV6-5 and TRBJ1-2; possibly TRBD1 for D (5 bases). From germline, CDR1 is MNHEY and CDR2 SVGAGI. V was pared by 6 bases and J by 6 bases, with 11 bases between. The CDR3 runs 12 residues.

This clone was detected ten times or more. The V gene is TRBV5-4, the J gene TRBJ1-2; maybe TRBD1 (5 bases). This CDR3 region has 15 residues. CDR1 SGHNT and CDR2 YYREEE come from the germline V gene (reference sequence). The V end was cut by 0 bases, the J end by 2 bases, with 11 bases between. The CDR3 DNA is TGTGCCAGCAGCTTGGGTACAGGAGGGAACTATGGCTACACCTTC. Its translation: CASSLGTGGNYGYTF.

With respect to this clone: This CDR3 is also generated by other DNA sequences in the sample. The rearrangement joins TRBV15 to TRBJ2-5; possible D gene TRBD2, 5 bases. This CDR3 is 15 amino acids long. The germline V gene encodes CDR1 LNHNV and CDR2 YYDKDF (reference sequence). Trimming removed 1 base from V and 0 bases from J, with 9 bases in between. DNA of the CDR3: TGTGCCACCAGCAGAGGGAGGACTCACCAAGAGACCCAGTACTTC. Protein sequence: CATSRGRTHQETQYF.

V gene TRBV12-2 combines with J gene TRBJ1-2; TRBD1 is the table's D call and was not checked against the DNA. TRBV12-2 is labeled a pseudogene. This CDR3 region has 13 residues. The chain's CDR3 is CASRSRGWYGYTF. The CDR3 DNA is TGTGCAAGTCGCTCCAGGGGGTGGTATGGCTACACCTTC.

The chain combines TRBV5-1 with TRBJ2-7; possibly TRBD1 for D (6 bases). The CDR3 is made up of 15 amino acids. V shed 0 bases and J shed 2 bases, with 12 bases lying between them. The germline CDR1 and CDR2 sequences are SGHRS and YFSETQ. CDR3 loop: CASSLEQGPTYEQYF. In DNA form, the CDR3 reads TGCGCCAGCAGCTTGGAACAGGGACCCACCTACGAGCAGTACTTC.

This clone has only one observation. The chain has TRBV5-1 and TRBJ2-1; no definite D call. This CDR3 has 14 amino acids. Trimming took 4 bases from V and 3 from J, leaving 11 bases between them. CDR1 and CDR2 from the germline V gene are SGHRS and YFSETQ. CDR3 nucleotides: TGCGCCAGCAGCGTAGAGGCTATCTACAATGAGCAGTTCTTC. Translation gives CASSVEAIYNEQFF.